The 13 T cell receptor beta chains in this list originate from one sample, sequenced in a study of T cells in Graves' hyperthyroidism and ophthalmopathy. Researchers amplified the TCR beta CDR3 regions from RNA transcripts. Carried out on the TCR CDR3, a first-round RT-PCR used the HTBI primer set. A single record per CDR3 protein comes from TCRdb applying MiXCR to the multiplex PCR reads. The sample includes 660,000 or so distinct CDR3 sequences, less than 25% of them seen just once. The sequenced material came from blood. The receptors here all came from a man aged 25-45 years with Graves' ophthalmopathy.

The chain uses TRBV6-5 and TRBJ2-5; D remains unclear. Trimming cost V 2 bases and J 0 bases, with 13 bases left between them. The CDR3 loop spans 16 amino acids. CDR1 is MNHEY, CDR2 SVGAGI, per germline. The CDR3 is CASSYLRVRNQETQYF. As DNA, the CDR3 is TGTGCCAGCAGTTACCTCAGAGTGAGGAACCAAGAGACCCAGTACTTC.

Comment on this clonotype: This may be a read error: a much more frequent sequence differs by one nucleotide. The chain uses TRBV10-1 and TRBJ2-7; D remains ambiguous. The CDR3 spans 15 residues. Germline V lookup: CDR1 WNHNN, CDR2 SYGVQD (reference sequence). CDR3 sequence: CASSEITDNSYGQYF. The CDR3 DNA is TGCGCCAGCAGTGAGATCACAGACAATTCCTACGGGCAGTACTTC.

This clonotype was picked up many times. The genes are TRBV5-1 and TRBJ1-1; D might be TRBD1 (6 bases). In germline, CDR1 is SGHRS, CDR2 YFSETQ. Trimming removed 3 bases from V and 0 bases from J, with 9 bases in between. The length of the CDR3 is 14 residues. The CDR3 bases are TGCGCCAGCAGCTCCGGGACATTGAACACTGAAGCTTTCTTT. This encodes CASSSGTLNTEAFF.

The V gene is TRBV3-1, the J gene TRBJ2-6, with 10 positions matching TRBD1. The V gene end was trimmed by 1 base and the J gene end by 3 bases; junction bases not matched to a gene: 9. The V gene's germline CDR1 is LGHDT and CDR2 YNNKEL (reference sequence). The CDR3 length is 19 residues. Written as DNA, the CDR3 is TGTGCCAGCAGCCAAGCACCGACAGGGGGCGCAGGTGGGGCCAACGTCCTGACTTTC. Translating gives CASSQAPTGGAGGANVLTF.

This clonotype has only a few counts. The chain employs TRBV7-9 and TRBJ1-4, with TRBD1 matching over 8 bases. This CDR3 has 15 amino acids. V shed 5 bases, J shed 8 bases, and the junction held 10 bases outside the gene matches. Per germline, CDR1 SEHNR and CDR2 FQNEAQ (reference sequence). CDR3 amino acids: CASSPTRTGPEKLFF. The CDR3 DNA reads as TGTGCCAGCAGCCCGACCCGGACAGGGCCCGAAAAACTGTTTTTT.

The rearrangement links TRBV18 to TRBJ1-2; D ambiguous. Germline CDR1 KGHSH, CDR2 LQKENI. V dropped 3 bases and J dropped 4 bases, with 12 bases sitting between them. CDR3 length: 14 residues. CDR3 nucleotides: TGTGCCAGCTCACCCTCCCGGAGCCTCTATGGCTACACCTTC. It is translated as CASSPSRSLYGYTF.

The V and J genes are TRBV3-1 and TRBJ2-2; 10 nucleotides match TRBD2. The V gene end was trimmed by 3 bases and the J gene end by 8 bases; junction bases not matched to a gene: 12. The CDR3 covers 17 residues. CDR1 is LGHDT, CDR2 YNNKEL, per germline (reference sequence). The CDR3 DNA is TGTGCCAGCAGCCAGCTCGCCGAGCGGGAGGGCCTGGGGGAGCTGTTTTTT. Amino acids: CASSQLAEREGLGELFF. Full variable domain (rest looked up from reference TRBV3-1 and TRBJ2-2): DTAVSQTPKYLVTQMGNDKSIKCEQNLGHDTMYWYKQDSKKFLKIMFSYNNKELIINETVPNRFSPKSPDKAHLNLHINSLELGDSAVYFCASSQLAEREGLGELFFGEGSRLTVL.

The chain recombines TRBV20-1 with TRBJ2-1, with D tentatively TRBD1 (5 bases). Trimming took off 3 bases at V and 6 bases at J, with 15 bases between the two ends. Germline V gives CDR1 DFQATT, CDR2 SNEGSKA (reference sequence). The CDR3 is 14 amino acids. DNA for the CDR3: TGCAGTGCTAGCCACGGACATGGTTCCAATGAGCAGTTCTTC. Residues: CSASHGHGSNEQFF.

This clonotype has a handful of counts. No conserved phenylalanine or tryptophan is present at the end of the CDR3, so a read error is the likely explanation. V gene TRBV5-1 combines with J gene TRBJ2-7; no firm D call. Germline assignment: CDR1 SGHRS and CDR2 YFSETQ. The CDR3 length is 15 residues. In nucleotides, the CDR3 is TGTGCCAGCAGCCCAACCGGCCCCAGCTCCTACGAGCAGTACTCC. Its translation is CASSPTGPSSYEQYS.

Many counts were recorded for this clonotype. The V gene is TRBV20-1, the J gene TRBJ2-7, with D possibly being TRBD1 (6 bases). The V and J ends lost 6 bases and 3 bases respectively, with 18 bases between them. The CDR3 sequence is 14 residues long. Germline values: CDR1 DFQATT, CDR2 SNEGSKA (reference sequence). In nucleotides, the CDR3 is TGCAGTGCCATTCTCAGGGGCAGGGGCTACGAGCAGTACTTC. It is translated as CSAILRGRGYEQYF.

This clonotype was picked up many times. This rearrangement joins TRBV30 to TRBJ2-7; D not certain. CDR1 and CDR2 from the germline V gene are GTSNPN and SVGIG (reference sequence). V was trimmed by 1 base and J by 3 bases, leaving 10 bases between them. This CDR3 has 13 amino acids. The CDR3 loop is CAWSDQTGYEQYF. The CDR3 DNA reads TGTGCCTGGAGTGATCAGACGGGCTACGAGCAGTACTTC.

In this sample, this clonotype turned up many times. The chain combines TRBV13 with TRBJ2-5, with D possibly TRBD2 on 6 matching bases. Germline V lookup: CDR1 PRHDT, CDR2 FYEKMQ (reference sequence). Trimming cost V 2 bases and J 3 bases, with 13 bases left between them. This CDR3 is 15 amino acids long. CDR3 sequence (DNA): TGTGCCAGCAGCTTACCCCGTAGCGGAAAAGAGACCCAGTACTTC. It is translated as CASSLPRSGKETQYF. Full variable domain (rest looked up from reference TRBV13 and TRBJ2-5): AAGVIQSPRHLIKEKRETATLKCYPIPRHDTVYWYQQGPGQDPQFLISFYEKMQSDKGSIPDRFSAQQFSDYHSELNMSSLELGDSALYFCASSLPRSGKETQYFGPGTRLLVL.

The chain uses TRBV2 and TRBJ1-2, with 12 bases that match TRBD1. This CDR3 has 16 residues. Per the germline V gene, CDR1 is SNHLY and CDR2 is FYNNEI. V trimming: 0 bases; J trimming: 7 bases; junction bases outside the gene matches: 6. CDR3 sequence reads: CASSEAPGTGGSGYTF. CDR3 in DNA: TGTGCCAGCAGTGAAGCACCCGGGACAGGGGGCAGTGGCTACACCTTC.